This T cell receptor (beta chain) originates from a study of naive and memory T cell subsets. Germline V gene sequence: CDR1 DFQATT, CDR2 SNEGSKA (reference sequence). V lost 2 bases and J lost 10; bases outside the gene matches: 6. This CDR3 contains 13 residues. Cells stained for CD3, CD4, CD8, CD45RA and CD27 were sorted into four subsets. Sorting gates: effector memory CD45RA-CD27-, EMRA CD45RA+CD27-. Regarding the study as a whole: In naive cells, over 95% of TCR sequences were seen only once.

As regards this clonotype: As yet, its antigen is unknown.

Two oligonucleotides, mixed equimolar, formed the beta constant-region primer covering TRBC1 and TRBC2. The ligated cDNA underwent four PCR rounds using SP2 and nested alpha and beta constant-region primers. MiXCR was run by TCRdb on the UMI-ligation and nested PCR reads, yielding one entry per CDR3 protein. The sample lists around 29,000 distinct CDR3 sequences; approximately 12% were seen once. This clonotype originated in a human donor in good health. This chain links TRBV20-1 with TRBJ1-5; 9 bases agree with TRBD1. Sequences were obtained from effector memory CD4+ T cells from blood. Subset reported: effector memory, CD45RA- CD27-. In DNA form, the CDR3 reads TGCAGTGCTAGAACTGGGACAGGGTTACCCCAGCATTTT. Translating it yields CSARTGTGLPQHF.